Listed here is a single T cell receptor beta chain. What it recognizes is unknown. Six replicates per PBMC sample, mostly from about 500 ng of genomic DNA. Sequencing was performed with immunoSEQ multiplex PCR; in TCRdb, only in-frame clones are kept and a portion is missing. The sample yields about 14,000 clones, about 70% seen once. This record comes from a study of neoadjuvant anti-PD-1 for oral cavity cancer. Study context: Around day 43, patients without progression received a fourth nivolumab dose before surgery. Study-wide results and caveats: Higher pretreatment blood Treg/Th17 ratios correlated with higher pretreatment blood and lower post-treatment tumor TCRbeta clonality.

The CDR3 is 13 amino acids. Trimming removed 5 bases from V and 6 bases from J, with 14 bases in between. CDR1 is GTSNPN and CDR2 is SVGIG in the germline V gene (reference sequence). The sample was PBMCs, taken before nivolumab (anti-PD-1) treatment. This TCR derives from a person aged 35-79 years with oral cavity squamous cell carcinoma. The chain links TRBV30 to TRBJ1-5, with D possibly matching TRBD1 (5 bases). The CDR3 DNA reads TGTGCCTGGTCCGGGACCTCCGGTCAGCCCCAGCATTTT. Translating gives CAWSGTSGQPQHF.